This entry lists 28 T cell receptor beta chains sequenced from one sample in a study of regulatory T cells in long-lasting Graves disease. Arm-PCR of CDR3 regions with iRepertoire HTBI primers generated TCR beta libraries. Each CDR3 protein is one row after TCRdb ran MiXCR on the multiplex PCR reads. The sample has approximately 400,000 distinct CDR3 sequences; under 15% are singletons. Time point denoted: newly diagnosed GD, antithyroid drugs for less than 3 months. PBMC-derived RNA was used for the TCR library. These data were also reused for a study on T cells in Graves' hyperthyroidism and ophthalmopathy.

The specimen comprised peripheral blood mononuclear cells (PBMCs), sampled at new diagnosis, from a patient treated with antithyroid drugs. All receptors come from a woman aged 25 to 39 with Graves disease.

This clonotype was seen at least ten times. This chain uses TRBV6-1 with TRBJ2-1, with 12 bases identical to TRBD1. The CDR3 is 15 residues long. With 10 bases clipped from V and 9 bases from J, the junction kept 13 bases outside the gene matches. Germline V gene data show CDR1 as MNHNS and CDR2 as SASEGT. The CDR3 region is CATQYRDRGLGEQFF. In DNA form, the CDR3 reads TGTGCCACCCAGTACCGGGACAGGGGGCTCGGTGAGCAGTTCTTC.

This clonotype was counted a few times. The V call is TRBV12-5, the J call TRBJ1-5; D not certain. The length of the CDR3 is 15 residues. Between the trimmed V and J ends, which lost 6 bases and 7 bases, there was a span of 19 bases. CDR1 LGHNT and CDR2 FRNRAP come from the germline V gene. The CDR3 DNA is TGTGCTAGTGGAACCCCTGGGTCAGGCCCACAGCCCCAGCATTTT. Its translation: CASGTPGSGPQPQHF.

J is TRBJ2-2 and V is TRBV19, with no clear D. Germline CDR1 LNHDA, CDR2 SQIVND (reference sequence). V gave up 7 bases and J gave up 2 bases, with 11 bases separating them. The CDR3 loop spans 14 amino acids. The CDR3 spells CASTLKPNTGELFF. For the CDR3, the DNA is TGTGCCAGTACCCTCAAACCTAACACCGGGGAGCTGTTTTTT.

CDR3 protein: CASSERELGANVLTF. The CDR3 DNA reads TGTGCCAGCAGTGAGCGGGAGCTTGGGGCCAACGTCCTGACTTTC. The chain is built from TRBV12-3 or TRBV12-4 and TRBJ2-6, with TRBD2 matching over 8 bases. With V trimmed by 5 bases and J by 3 bases, 3 bases remained unmatched. This CDR3 has 15 amino acids.

As regards this clonotype: An end of the junction differs from the germline gene, which may be a read error. V gene TRBV5-1 combines with J gene TRBJ2-1, with a weak D call TRBD2 (6 bases). CDR3 length: 16 amino acids. Germline CDR1 SGHRS, CDR2 YFSETQ. CDR3 protein: CASSLVAGNSHNEQFF. DNA for the CDR3: TGCGCCAGCAGCTTGGTGGCGGGGAACTCCCACAATGAGCAGTTCTTC.

This clonotype has a count of ten or more. The chain joins TRBV20-1 to TRBJ2-3; D may be TRBD2 (6 bases). Trimming cost V 6 bases and J 0 bases, with 16 bases left between them. Germline loops: CDR1 DFQATT, CDR2 SNEGSKA (reference sequence). The CDR3 has 15 amino acids. Here the CDR3 reads CSAGRLTSSTDTQYF. CDR3 in DNA: TGCAGTGCCGGGAGACTGACTTCTAGCACAGATACGCAGTATTTT.

This clonotype appeared many times. The genes are TRBV12-3 or TRBV12-4 and TRBJ1-5; a weak D match, TRBD1 (5 bases). The CDR3 runs to 14 residues. Trimming removed 5 bases from V and 6 bases from J, with 14 bases in between. In nucleotides, the CDR3 is TGTGCCAGCAGTCTCGGCCAGGGTCCTCAGCCCCAGCATTTT. As protein: CASSLGQGPQPQHF.

The chain is built from TRBV25-1 and TRBJ2-7; D is undetermined. This CDR3 spans 15 amino acids. V lost 2 bases and J lost 0, with 11 bases in between. Germline V CDR1 and CDR2: MGHDK, SYGVNS. The CDR3 DNA reads TGTGCCAGCAGTGAAAAACCCGGACCCTCCTACGAGCAGTACTTC. Residues: CASSEKPGPSYEQYF.

The chain is built from TRBV6-2 or TRBV6-3 and TRBJ1-3; no clear D. V was clipped by 0 bases and J by 0 bases, with 9 bases between them. CDR3 size: 16 residues. Germline values: CDR1 MNHEY, CDR2 SVGEGT. CDR3 coding DNA: TGTGCCAGCAGTTACTCTTCAGTGATCTCTGGAAACACCATATATTTT. This gives the protein CASSYSSVISGNTIYF.

This clonotype was seen a handful of times. The chain couples TRBV27 to TRBJ2-4, with D possibly TRBD1 on 5 matching bases. Germline assignment: CDR1 MNHEY and CDR2 SMNVEV (reference sequence). V was cut by 5 bases and J by 6 bases, with 8 bases left in between. This CDR3 comprises 12 residues. As DNA, the CDR3 is TGTGCCAGCAGTCTAAGGGGAAACATTCAGTACTTC. Amino acids: CASSLRGNIQYF.

This clonotype was seen ten or more times. V is TRBV5-1 and J is TRBJ1-1, with unresolved D. CDR3 length: 11 residues. Germline values: CDR1 SGHRS, CDR2 YFSETQ. With 3 bases removed from V and 8 bases from J, the gap between germline ends came to 8 bases. The CDR3, as DNA: TGCGCCAGCAGCTCTCAGCGCGAAGCTTTCTTT. This encodes CASSSQREAFF.

The CDR3 nucleotides are TGTGCCACCAGTGACCGTCACGCCAATGAGCAGTTCTTC. It translates to CATSDRHANEQFF. The chain couples TRBV24-1 to TRBJ2-1; no clear D. V dropped 4 bases and J dropped 6 bases, with 9 bases sitting between them. Germline CDR1 reads KGHDR; CDR2 reads SFDVKD. The CDR3 is made up of 13 amino acids.

This clonotype appeared a few times. The chain has TRBV24-1 and TRBJ2-1; 9 bases fit TRBD1. The CDR3 is 16 amino acids. J lost 2 bases, V lost 4 bases, and 5 bases had no gene match. Germline V gives CDR1 KGHDR, CDR2 SFDVKD. The CDR3 bases are TGTGCCACCAGTGAACCGGGACAGGGCGCCTACAATGAGCAGTTCTTC. Its protein is CATSEPGQGAYNEQFF.

This clonotype appeared many times. This chain uses TRBV27 with TRBJ1-1; D is unclear. CDR1 and CDR2 (germline): MNHEY, SMNVEV (reference sequence). Trimming removed 1 base at V and 0 bases at J, with 15 bases between. CDR3 length: 17 residues. Here the CDR3 reads CASSLFPGKPMNTEAFF. CDR3 sequence (DNA): TGTGCCAGCAGTTTATTTCCAGGAAAGCCTATGAACACTGAAGCTTTCTTT.

This clonotype was seen repeatedly, ten times or more. This chain joins TRBV28 and TRBJ2-5; 9 nucleotides match TRBD1. The germline V gene encodes CDR1 MDHEN and CDR2 SYDVKM. J lost 5 bases, V lost 6 bases, and 10 bases had no gene match. This CDR3 spans 15 amino acids. The CDR3 bases are TGTGCCAGCAGCCCTGGGACAGGGTATGCGGAGACCCAGTACTTC. It translates to CASSPGTGYAETQYF. The full variable domain, completed using reference TRBV28 and TRBJ2-5, is DVKVTQSSRYLVKRTGEKVFLECVQDMDHENMFWYRQDPGLGLRLIYFSYDVKMKEKGDIPEGYSVSREKKERFSLILESASTNQTSMYLCASSPGTGYAETQYFGPGTRLLVL.

The chain links TRBV12-5 to TRBJ2-3, with 9 bases aligning to TRBD1. Germline-derived CDR1 and CDR2 are LGHNT and FRNRAP. The junction had 6 bases not matched to a gene; V was cut back by 6 bases and J by 2 bases. The CDR3 totals 15 residues. In nucleotides, the CDR3 is TGTGCTAGTGGACCGGGACAGGGAGACACAGATACGCAGTATTTT. This encodes CASGPGQGDTDTQYF.

The V and J genes are TRBV18 and TRBJ2-1, with 10 positions matching TRBD1. The J segment lost 5 bases and the V segment lost 3 bases, leaving 4 bases of the junction unmatched. CDR1 KGHSH and CDR2 LQKENI come from the germline V gene. CDR3 length equals 15 residues. This chain's CDR3 is CASSPGQGRHNEQFF. The CDR3 DNA follows: TGTGCCAGCTCACCGGGACAGGGGAGACACAATGAGCAGTTCTTC.

The table lists this clonotype with many counts. The V and J genes are TRBV13 and TRBJ2-7; 12 positions agree with TRBD1. With V trimmed by 5 bases and J by 5 bases, 4 bases remained unmatched. Germline V gives CDR1 PRHDT, CDR2 FYEKMQ (reference sequence). CDR3 length: 14 residues. Here the CDR3 DNA reads TGTGCCAGCAGCGGGACAGGGGGCTTCAACGAGCAGTACTTC. This sequence encodes CASSGTGGFNEQYF.

The rearrangement joins TRBV27 to TRBJ2-5; 7 bases fit TRBD1. In germline, CDR1 is MNHEY, CDR2 SMNVEV (reference sequence). This CDR3 spans 13 amino acids. The J segment lost 5 bases and the V segment lost 5 bases, leaving 5 bases of the junction unmatched. The CDR3 DNA reads TGTGCCAGCAGTCTGACAGGGTGGGAGACCCAGTACTTC. Translation: CASSLTGWETQYF.

This clonotype was seen only a few times. An end of the junction does not agree with germline; a read error may underlie this. CDR3 DNA: TGTGTCAGCAGTTACCAGGGATCTGGAAACGGTGAAGCTTTCTTT. As protein: CVSSYQGSGNGEAFF. The genes are TRBV6-9 and TRBJ1-1; D may be TRBD1 (5 bases). CDR3 length equals 15 residues. The germline V gene encodes CDR1 MNHGY and CDR2 SVAAGI.

This clonotype has a count of ten or more. The chain couples TRBV30 to TRBJ2-7; maybe TRBD2 (6 bases). From germline, CDR1 is GTSNPN and CDR2 SVGIG (reference sequence). This CDR3 spans 11 amino acids. Trimming shortened V by 5 bases and J by 4 bases, and 9 bases separated the two germline ends. The CDR3 coding sequence is TGTGCCTGGGGGGGGTTTTACGAGCAGTACTTC. Amino acid sequence: CAWGGFYEQYF.

This clonotype was counted at least ten times. The rearrangement uses TRBV20-1 and TRBJ2-3, with D possibly being TRBD1 (5 bases). Germline V lookup: CDR1 DFQATT, CDR2 SNEGSKA (reference sequence). This CDR3 spans 14 amino acids. V lost 8 bases and J lost 3, with 18 bases in between. The chain's CDR3 is CSTQGGLRTDTQYF. CDR3 sequence (DNA): TGCAGTACTCAGGGCGGCCTGCGAACAGATACGCAGTATTTT.

This rearrangement joins TRBV24-1 to TRBJ2-3; TRBD2 might be the D (5 bases). Germline V gene data show CDR1 as KGHDR and CDR2 as SFDVKD. V gave up 6 bases and J gave up 6 bases, with 12 bases separating them. The length of the CDR3 is 13 residues. In DNA form, the CDR3 reads TGTGCCACCAGTCGACCGGGGAGCGATACGCAGTATTTT. Amino acids: CATSRPGSDTQYF.

J is TRBJ2-3 and V is TRBV29-1; TRBD1 aligns across 10 bases. The V and J ends lost 3 bases and 5 bases, in that order; junction bases with no gene match: 8. The CDR3 length is 15 residues. From germline, CDR1 is SQVTM and CDR2 ANQGSEA. CDR3 coding DNA: TGCAGCGTTGAGAGTGGGACAGGGGTACTAGATACGCAGTATTTT. Translated: CSVESGTGVLDTQYF.

This clonotype was detected ten times or more. The CDR3 DNA sequence: TGTGCCAGCAGCCCGTCCCCGGGGGGGGATTACGAGCAGTACTTC. The encoded protein is CASSPSPGGDYEQYF. This chain links TRBV11-2 with TRBJ2-7; TRBD2 matches at 8 bases. Trimming cost V 5 bases and J 4 bases; bases outside gene matches: 10. The CDR3 covers 15 residues. CDR1 and CDR2 from the germline V gene are SGHAT and FQNNGV.

This rearrangement joins TRBV12-3 or TRBV12-4 to TRBJ2-7; TRBD2 matches 10 bases. J was trimmed by 5 bases and V by 6 bases; bases with no gene match: 7. The CDR3 totals 14 residues. DNA of the CDR3: TGTGCCAGCAGATTACTAGCGGGACAGGACGAGCAGTACTTC. It specifies CASRLLAGQDEQYF.

The chain joins TRBV12-3 or TRBV12-4 to TRBJ2-2, with 9 nucleotides matching TRBD1. The J segment lost 6 bases and the V segment lost 6 bases, leaving 11 bases of the junction unmatched. The CDR3 has 16 amino acids. CDR3 sequence: CASRLTGTGRSGELFF. The CDR3 DNA follows: TGTGCCAGCAGGTTAACCGGGACAGGGAGGTCCGGGGAGCTGTTTTTT.

This clonotype was recorded many times. The chain has TRBV12-3 or TRBV12-4 and TRBJ1-2; D perhaps matches TRBD1 (5 bases). The CDR3 is 12 amino acids. V shed 5 bases and J shed 7 bases, with 11 bases lying between them. The CDR3 DNA reads TGTGCCAGCAGTCCACGGGACTCTGGCTACACCTTC. As protein: CASSPRDSGYTF.